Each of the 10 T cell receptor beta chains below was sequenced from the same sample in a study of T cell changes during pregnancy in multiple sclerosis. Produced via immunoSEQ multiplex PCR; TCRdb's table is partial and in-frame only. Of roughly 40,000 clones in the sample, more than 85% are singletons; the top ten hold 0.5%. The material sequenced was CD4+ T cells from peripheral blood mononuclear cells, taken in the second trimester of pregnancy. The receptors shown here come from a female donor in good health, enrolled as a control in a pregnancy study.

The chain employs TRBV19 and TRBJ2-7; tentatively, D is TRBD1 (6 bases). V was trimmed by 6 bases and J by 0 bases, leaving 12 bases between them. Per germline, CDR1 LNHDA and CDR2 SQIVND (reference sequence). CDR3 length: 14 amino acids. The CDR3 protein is CASSRDTLSYEQYF. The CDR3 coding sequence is TGTGCCAGTAGCCGGGACACTCTCTCCTACGAGCAGTACTTC.

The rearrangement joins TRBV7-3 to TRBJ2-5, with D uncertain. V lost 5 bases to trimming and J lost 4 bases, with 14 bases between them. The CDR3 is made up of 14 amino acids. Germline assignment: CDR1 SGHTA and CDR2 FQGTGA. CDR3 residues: CASSPTSTGETQYF. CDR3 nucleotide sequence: TGTGCCAGCAGCCCCACGTCCACTGGAGAGACCCAGTACTTC.

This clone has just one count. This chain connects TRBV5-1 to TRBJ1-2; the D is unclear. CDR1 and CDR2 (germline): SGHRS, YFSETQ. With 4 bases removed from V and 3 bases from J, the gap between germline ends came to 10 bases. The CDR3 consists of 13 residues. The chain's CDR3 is CASSPGWHYGYTF. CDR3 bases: TGCGCCAGCAGCCCGGGGTGGCACTATGGCTACACCTTC.

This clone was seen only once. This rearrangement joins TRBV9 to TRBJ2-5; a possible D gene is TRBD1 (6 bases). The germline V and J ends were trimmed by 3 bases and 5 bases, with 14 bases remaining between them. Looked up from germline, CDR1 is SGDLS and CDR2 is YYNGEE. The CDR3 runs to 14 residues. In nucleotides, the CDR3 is TGTGCCAGCAGCGCCTCACAGGGTGGGGAGACCCAGTACTTC. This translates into CASSASQGGETQYF.

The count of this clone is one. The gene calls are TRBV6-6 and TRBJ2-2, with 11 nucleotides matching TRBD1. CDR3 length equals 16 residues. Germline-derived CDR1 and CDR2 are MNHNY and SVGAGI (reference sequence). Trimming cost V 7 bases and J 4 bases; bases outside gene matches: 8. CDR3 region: CASTLSGTGGTGELFF. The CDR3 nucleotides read TGTGCCAGCACCCTCTCCGGGACAGGGGGCACCGGGGAGCTGTTTTTT.

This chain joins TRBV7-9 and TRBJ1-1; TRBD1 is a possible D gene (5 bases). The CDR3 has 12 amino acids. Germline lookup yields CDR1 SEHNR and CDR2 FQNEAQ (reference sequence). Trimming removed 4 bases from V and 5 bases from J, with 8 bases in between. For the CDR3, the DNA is TGTGCCAGCAGCTCCAGGGATACTGAAGCTTTCTTT. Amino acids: CASSSRDTEAFF.

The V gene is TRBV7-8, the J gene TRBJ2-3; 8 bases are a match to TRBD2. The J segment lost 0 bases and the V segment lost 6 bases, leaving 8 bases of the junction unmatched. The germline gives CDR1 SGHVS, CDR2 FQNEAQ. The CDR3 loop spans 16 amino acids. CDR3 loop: CASSQLAAVSTDTQYF. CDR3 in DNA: TGTGCCAGCAGTCAACTAGCGGCCGTAAGCACAGATACGCAGTATTTT. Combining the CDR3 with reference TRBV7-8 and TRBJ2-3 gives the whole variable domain GAGVSQSPRYKVAKRGQDVALRCDPISGHVSLFWYQQALGQGPEFLTYFQNEAQLDKSGLPSDRFFAERPEGSVSTLKIQRTQQEDSAVYLCASSQLAAVSTDTQYFGPGTRLTVL.

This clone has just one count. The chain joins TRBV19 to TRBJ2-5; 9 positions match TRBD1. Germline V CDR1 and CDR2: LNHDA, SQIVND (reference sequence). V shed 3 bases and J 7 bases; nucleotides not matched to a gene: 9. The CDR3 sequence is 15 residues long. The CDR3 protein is CASSISGQGYRTQYF. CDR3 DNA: TGTGCCAGTAGTATCAGTGGACAGGGGTATCGGACCCAGTACTTC.

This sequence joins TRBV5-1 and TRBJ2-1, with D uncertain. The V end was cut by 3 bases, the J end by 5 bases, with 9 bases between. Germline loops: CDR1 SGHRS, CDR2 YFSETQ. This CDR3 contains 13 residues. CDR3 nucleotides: TGCGCCAGCAGCTCGCGGATCGACAATGAGCAGTTCTTC. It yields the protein CASSSRIDNEQFF.

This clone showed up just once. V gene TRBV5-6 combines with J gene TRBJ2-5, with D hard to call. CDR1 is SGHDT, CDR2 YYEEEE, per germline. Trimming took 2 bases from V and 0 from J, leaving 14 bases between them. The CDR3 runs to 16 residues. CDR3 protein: CASSFWAPTYQETQYF. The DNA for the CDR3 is TGTGCCAGCAGCTTTTGGGCACCTACGTACCAAGAGACCCAGTACTTC.